This T cell receptor (beta chain) was found in a study of shared clonotypes between healthy human individuals. Overall study: Three plates were used per donor for CD4 naive, three for CD4 memory, two for CD8 naive and one for CD8 memory.

Points on this clone: Its antigen is unidentified.

There are 14 residues in the CDR3. The V gene lost 0 bases and the J gene lost 3 bases, with 7 bases spanning the gap. CDR1 and CDR2 (germline): MNHEY, SVGAGI. CD4+ cells underwent separation, giving CD45RA+ naive and CD45RA-negative memory subsets. Generated by immunoSEQ multiplex PCR, the TCRdb table keeps only in-frame clones and is missing some. The sample includes approximately 1.5 million clones, about 98% seen only once; the top ten take about 0.45%. Overall study results and limits: Non-shared clonotypes displayed generation probabilities falling below those of clonotypes present in all four donors.

The rearrangement links TRBV6-5 to TRBJ2-3; D is undetermined. This TCR was recovered from a man between 25 and 39 years old in good health. The sample comprised naive CD4+ T cells sorted from blood. The subset is: CD45RA+ positively selected. CDR3 sequence reads: CASSYSSETDTQYF. Written as DNA, the CDR3 is TGTGCCAGCAGTTACTCGAGTGAGACAGATACGCAGTATTTT.